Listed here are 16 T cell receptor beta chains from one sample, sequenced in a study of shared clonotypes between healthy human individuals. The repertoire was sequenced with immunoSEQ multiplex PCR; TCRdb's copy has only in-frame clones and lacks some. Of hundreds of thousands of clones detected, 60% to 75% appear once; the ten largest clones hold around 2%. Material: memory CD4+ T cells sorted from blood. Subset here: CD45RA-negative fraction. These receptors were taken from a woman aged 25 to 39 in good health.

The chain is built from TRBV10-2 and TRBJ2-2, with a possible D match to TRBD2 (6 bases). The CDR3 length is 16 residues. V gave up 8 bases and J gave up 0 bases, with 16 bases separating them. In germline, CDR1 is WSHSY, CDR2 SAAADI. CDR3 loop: CASLDPGGSNTGELFF. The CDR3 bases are TGCGCCAGCCTAGATCCCGGGGGATCGAACACCGGGGAGCTGTTTTTT.

Here the CDR3 DNA reads TGTGCCAGCAGCGCCAAAGCCTGGACTCCGAGCTCCTACAATGAGCAGTTCTTC. Its translation: CASSAKAWTPSSYNEQFF. The chain combines TRBV9 with TRBJ2-1; tentative D call: TRBD2 (5 bases). The CDR3 runs to 18 residues. V lost 3 bases and J lost 0, with 19 bases in between. Per germline, CDR1 SGDLS and CDR2 YYNGEE. Full variable domain (outside the CDR3, taken from reference TRBV9 and TRBJ2-1): DSGVTQTPKHLITATGQRVTLRCSPRSGDLSVYWYQQSLDQGLQFLIQYYNGEERAKGNILERFSAQQFPDLHSELNLSSLELGDSALYFCASSAKAWTPSSYNEQFFGPGTRLTVL.

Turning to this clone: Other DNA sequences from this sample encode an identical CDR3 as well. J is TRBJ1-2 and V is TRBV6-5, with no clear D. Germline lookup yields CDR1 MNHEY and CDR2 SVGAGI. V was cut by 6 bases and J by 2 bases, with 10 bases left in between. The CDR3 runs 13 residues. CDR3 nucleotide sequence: TGTGCCAGCAGCCTAGACTTAAACTATGGCTACACCTTC. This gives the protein CASSLDLNYGYTF.

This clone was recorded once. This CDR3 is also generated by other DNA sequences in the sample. The CDR3 nucleotides read TGTGCCAGCAGTGTTGGGACTAGCGGGGTCTACGAGCAGTACTTC. It encodes CASSVGTSGVYEQYF. This chain links TRBV2 with TRBJ2-7, with 13 bases identical to TRBD2. The CDR3 is 15 amino acids. After removal of 4 bases from V and 3 bases from J, the junction contained 3 bases not matched to a gene. Germline loops: CDR1 SNHLY, CDR2 FYNNEI.

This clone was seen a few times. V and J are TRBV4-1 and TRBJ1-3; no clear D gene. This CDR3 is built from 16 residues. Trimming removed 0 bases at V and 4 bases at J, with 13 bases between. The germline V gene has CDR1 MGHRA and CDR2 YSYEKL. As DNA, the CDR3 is TGCGCCAGCAGCCAAGAAGGATCTTTAATGGGAAACACCATATATTTT. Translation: CASSQEGSLMGNTIYF.

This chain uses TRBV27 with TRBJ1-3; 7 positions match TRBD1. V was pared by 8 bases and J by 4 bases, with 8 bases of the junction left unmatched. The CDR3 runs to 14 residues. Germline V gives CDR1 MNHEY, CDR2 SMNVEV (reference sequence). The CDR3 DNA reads TGTGCCAGCGGGCCCAGGGACAGCGGAAACACCATATATTTT. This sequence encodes CASGPRDSGNTIYF.

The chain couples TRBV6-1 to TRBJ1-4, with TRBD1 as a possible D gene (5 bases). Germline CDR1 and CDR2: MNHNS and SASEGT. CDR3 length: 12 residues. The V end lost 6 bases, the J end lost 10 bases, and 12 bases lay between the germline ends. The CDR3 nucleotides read TGTGCCAGCAGGGACCCGGGGGGAAAACTGTTTTTT. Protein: CASRDPGGKLFF.

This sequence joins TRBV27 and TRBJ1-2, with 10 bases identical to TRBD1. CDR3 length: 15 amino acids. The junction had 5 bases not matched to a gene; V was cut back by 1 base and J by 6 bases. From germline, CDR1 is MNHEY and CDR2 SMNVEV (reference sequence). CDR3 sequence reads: CASSLLGTGVNGYTF. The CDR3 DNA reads TGTGCCAGCAGTTTATTAGGGACAGGGGTAAATGGCTACACCTTC.

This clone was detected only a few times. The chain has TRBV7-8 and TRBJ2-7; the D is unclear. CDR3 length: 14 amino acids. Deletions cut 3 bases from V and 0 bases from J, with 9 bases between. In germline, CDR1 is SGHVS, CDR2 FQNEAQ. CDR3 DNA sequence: TGTGCCAGCAGCTTGACCACCCCCTCCTACGAGCAGTACTTC. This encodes CASSLTTPSYEQYF.

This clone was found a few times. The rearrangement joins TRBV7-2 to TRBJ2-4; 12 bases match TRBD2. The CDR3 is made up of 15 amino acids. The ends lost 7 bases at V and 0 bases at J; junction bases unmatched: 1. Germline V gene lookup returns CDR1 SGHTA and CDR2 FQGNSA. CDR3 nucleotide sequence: TGTGCCAGCACACTAGCGGGAGGAGCCAAAAACATTCAGTACTTC. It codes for CASTLAGGAKNIQYF.

For the CDR3, the DNA is TGTGCCAGCAGCAAAGGACAGTCGGTTAATGAGCAGTTCTTC. Translated: CASSKGQSVNEQFF. The chain combines TRBV7-2 with TRBJ2-1, with a possible D match to TRBD1 (6 bases). CDR3 length: 14 amino acids. Germline CDR1 SGHTA, CDR2 FQGNSA. Trimming took 5 bases from V and 7 from J, leaving 15 bases between them.

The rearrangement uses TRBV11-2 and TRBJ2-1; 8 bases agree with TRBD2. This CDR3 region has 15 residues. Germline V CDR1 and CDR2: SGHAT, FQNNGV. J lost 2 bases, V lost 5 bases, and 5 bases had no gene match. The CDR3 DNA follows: TGTGCCAGCAGCATAGCGGGAAATACCTACAATGAGCAGTTCTTC. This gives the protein CASSIAGNTYNEQFF.

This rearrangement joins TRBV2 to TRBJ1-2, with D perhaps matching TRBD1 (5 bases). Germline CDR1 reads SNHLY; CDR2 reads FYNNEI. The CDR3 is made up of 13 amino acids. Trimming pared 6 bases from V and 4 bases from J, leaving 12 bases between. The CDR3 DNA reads TGTGCCAGCAGAGGGGCCGAGCCCTATGGCTACACCTTC. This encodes CASRGAEPYGYTF.

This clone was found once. The CDR3 region is CASRTTDGSSYNEQFF. The CDR3 DNA is TGTGCCAGCAGGACCACCGACGGGAGCTCCTACAATGAGCAGTTCTTC. This rearrangement joins TRBV28 to TRBJ2-1; possible D gene TRBD2, 6 bases. From germline, CDR1 is MDHEN and CDR2 SYDVKM. With 6 bases removed from V and 0 bases from J, the gap between germline ends came to 15 bases. The CDR3 sequence is 16 residues long.

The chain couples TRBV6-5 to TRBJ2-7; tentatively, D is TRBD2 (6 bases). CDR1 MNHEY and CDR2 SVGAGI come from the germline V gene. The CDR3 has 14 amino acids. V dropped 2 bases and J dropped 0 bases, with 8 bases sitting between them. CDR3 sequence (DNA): TGTGCCAGCAGTTACATGGGACTCTCCTACGAGCAGTACTTC. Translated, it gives CASSYMGLSYEQYF.

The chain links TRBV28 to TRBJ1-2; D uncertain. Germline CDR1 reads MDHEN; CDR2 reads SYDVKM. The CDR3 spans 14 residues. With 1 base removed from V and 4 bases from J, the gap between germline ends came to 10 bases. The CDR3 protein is CASSLSESSYGYTF. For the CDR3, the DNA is TGTGCCAGCAGTTTATCAGAAAGCTCCTATGGCTACACCTTC.